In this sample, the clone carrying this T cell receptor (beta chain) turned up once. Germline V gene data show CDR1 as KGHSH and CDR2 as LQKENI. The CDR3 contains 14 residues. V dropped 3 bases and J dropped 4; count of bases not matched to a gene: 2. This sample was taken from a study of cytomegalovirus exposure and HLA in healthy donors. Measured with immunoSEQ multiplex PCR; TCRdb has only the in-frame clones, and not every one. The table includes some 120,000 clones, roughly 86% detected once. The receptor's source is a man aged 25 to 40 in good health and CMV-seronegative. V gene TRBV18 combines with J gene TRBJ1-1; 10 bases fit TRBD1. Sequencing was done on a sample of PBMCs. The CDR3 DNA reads TGTGCCAGCTCACCGACAGGGGGCTTCACTGAAGCTTTCTTT. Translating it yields CASSPTGGFTEAFF.